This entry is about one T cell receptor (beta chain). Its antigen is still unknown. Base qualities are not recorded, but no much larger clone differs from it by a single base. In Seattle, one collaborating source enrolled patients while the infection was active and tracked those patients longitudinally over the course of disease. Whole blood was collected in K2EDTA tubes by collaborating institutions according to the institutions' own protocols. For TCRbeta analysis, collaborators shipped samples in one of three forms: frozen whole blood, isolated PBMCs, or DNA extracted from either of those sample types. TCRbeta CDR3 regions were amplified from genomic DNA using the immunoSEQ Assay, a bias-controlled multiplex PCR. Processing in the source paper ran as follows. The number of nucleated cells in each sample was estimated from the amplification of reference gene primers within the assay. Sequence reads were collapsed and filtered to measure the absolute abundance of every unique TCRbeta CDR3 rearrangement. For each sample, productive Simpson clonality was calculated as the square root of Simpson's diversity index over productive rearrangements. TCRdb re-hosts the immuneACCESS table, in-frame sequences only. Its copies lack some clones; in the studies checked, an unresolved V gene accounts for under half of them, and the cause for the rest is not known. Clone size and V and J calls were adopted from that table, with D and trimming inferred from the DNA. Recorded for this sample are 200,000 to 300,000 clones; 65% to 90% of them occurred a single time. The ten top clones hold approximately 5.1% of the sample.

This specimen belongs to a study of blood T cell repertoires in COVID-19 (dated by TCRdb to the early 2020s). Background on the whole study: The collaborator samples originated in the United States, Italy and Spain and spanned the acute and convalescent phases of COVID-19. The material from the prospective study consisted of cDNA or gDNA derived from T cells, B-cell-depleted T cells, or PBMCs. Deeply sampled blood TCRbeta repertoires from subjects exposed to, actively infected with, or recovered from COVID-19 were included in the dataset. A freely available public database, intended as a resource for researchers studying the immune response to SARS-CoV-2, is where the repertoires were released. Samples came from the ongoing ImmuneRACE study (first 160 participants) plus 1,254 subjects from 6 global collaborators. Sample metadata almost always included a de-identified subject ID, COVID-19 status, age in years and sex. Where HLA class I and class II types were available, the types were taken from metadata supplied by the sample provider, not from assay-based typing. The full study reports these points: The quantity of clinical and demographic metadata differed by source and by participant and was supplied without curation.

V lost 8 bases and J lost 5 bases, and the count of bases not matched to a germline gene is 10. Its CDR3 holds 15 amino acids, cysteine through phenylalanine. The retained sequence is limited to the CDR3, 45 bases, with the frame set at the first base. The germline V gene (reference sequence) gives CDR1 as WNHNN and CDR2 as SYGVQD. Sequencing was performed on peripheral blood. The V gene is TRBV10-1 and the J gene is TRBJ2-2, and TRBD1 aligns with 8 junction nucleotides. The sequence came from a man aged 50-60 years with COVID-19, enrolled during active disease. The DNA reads TGCGCCAGCGAAGAAGACAGGGGCGGAACCGGGGAGCTGTTTTTT. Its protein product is CASEEDRGGTGELFF.